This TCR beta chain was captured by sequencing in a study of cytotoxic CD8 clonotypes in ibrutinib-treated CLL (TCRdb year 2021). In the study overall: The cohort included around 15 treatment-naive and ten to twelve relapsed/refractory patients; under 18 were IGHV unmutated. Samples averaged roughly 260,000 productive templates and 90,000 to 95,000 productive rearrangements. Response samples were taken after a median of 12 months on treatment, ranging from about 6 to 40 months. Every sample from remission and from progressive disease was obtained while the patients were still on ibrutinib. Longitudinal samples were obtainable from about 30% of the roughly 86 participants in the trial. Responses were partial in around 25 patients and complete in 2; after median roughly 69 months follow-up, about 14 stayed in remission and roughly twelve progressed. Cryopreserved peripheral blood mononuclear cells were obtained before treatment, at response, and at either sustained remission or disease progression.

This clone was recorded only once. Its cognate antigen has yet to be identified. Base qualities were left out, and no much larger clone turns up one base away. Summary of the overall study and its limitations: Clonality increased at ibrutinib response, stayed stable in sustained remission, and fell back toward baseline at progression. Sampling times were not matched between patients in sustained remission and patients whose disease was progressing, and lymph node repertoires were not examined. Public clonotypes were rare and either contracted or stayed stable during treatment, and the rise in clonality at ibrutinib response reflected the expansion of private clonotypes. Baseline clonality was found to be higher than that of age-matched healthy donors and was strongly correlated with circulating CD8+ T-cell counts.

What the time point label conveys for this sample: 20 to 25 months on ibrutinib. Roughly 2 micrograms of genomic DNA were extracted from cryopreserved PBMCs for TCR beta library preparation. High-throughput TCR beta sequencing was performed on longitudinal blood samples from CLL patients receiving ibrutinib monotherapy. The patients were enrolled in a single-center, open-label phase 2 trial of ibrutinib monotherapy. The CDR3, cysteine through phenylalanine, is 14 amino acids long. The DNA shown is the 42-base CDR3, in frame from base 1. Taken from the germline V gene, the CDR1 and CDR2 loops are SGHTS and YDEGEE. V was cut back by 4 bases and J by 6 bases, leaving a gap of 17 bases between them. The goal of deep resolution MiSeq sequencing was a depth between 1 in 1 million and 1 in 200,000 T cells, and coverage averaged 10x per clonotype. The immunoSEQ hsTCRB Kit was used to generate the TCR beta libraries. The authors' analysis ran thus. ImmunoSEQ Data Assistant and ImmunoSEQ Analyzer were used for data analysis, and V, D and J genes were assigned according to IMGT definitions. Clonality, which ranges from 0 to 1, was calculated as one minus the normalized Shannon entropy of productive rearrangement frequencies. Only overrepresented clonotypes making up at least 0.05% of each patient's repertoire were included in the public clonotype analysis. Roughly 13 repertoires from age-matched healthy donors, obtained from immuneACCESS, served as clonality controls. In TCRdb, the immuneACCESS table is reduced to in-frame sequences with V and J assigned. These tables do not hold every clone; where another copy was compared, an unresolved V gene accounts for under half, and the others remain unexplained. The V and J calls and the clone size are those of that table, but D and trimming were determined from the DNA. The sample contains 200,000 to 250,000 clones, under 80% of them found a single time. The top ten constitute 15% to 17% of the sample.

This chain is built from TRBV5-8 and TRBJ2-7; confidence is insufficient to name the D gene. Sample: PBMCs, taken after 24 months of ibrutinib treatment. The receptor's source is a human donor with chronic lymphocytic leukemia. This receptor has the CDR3 CASSPRVAAREQYF. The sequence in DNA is TGTGCCAGCAGCCCCCGTGTGGCGGCCCGCGAGCAGTACTTC. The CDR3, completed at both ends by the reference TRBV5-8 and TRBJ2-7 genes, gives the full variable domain EAGVTQSPTHLIKTRGQQATLRCSPISGHTSVYWYQQALGLGLQFLLWYDEGEERNRGNFPPRFSGRQFPNYSSELNVNALELEDSALYLCASSPRVAAREQYFGPGTRLTVT.